This record concerns one T cell receptor (beta chain) sequence. Being one base from a much bigger clone, this may be a read error. This sample was taken from a study of T cells in Graves' hyperthyroidism and ophthalmopathy. Study-level background: Sampling of peripheral blood happened at initial diagnosis, prior to any treatment.

The CDR3 runs to 15 residues. Germline-derived CDR1 and CDR2 are MNHEY and SVGEGT. The source material, RNA transcripts, was used to amplify TCR beta CDR3 regions. The TCR CDR3 first-round RT-PCR relied on the HTBI primer set. TCRdb used MiXCR to reprocess the multiplex PCR reads, holding one entry per CDR3 protein. Here the sample spans roughly 300,000 distinct CDR3 sequences, about 15% being singletons. This chain links TRBV6-2 or TRBV6-3 with TRBJ2-6, with 7 nucleotides matching TRBD2. This sequence originates from a woman aged 25 to 39 with Graves' hyperthyroidism. The sample consisted of blood. As DNA, the CDR3 is TGTGCCAGCATTTACAGGATTACGGGGGGCAACGTCCTGACTTTC. Translated, it gives CASIYRITGGNVLTF.